A selection of T cell receptor beta chains follows, all from one sample in a study of shared clonotypes between healthy human individuals. Clones were read by immunoSEQ multiplex PCR, and TCRdb kept only the in-frame ones, dropping some. Found here are hundreds of thousands of clones, about 96% of them singletons; the top ten hold approximately 0.1%. The material sequenced was naive CD8+ T cells sorted from blood. These receptors were collected from a woman aged 30 to 39 in good health. The CDR3 runs from the conserved cysteine through the conserved F or W. D genes are given only for firm matches.

>TRBD1|TRBV28|TRBJ1-5
CASSSGTGGNQPQHF
>.|TRBV27|TRBJ1-1
CASSLQGMNTEAFF
>.|TRBV7-9|TRBJ1-2
CASSFPGDNYGYTF
>.|TRBV4-2|TRBJ1-2
CASSQGGWGGDYGYTF
>TRBD1|TRBV5-6|TRBJ2-1
CASSVGTGGYEQFF
>.|TRBV4-1|TRBJ1-2
CASSHGVKGGLDYGYTF
>.|TRBV28|TRBJ1-3
CASSLWSVGNTIYF
>.|TRBV4-1|TRBJ2-7
CASSLDWEAYEQYF
>TRBD2|TRBV28|TRBJ2-7
CASIKGGLAGPTLLVEYEQYF
>TRBD2|TRBV2|TRBJ2-1
CATTSAGGSYNEQFF
>TRBD1|TRBV27|TRBJ1-3
CASSPRGRFGNTIYF
>.|TRBV7-9|TRBJ1-5
CASSLILGEANQPQHF
>.|TRBV28|TRBJ2-3
CASSLSPSTDTQYF
>.|TRBV4-1|TRBJ2-1
CASSQGLVGIYNEQFF
>.|TRBV19|TRBJ2-1
CASTGSFSYNEQFF
>.|TRBV7-2|TRBJ1-1
CASSPRANTEAFF
>.|TRBV2|TRBJ1-4
CASSGGSGVNEKLFF
>TRBD2|TRBV19|TRBJ2-1
CASSIFRTSHHEQFF
>.|TRBV29-1|TRBJ2-1
CSVEEAQGLSYNEQFF
>.|TRBV7-8|TRBJ2-7
CASSPSEGSSYEQYF
>.|TRBV28|TRBJ1-1
CASTLVLTNTEAFF
>TRBD2|TRBV5-6|TRBJ2-5
CASSLGLAGRETQYF
>TRBD2|TRBV7-2|.
CASSPGLAGVVHEQYF
>TRBD2|TRBV6-6|TRBJ2-7
CATQTSSYEQYF
>.|TRBV28|TRBJ2-1
CASRNSGPSSYNEQFF
>.|TRBV21-1|TRBJ2-7
CASSAHRLPYHEQYF
>.|TRBV5-6|TRBJ1-1
CASSFGGSIAEAFF
>.|TRBV18|TRBJ2-1
CASSPPSGENEQFF
>TRBD1|TRBV27|TRBJ1-2
CASSLLTAGGNYGYTF
>TRBD2|TRBV6-5|TRBJ2-1
CASGPTSVIGNEQFF
>.|TRBV9|TRBJ2-3
CASSPPSQPDTQYF
>TRBD1|TRBV5-5|TRBJ1-1
CASSQHRTGNIAEAFF